This record concerns one T cell receptor beta chain sequence. Assay used: immunoSEQ multiplex PCR; TCRdb lists only in-frame clones, some missing. The data show roughly 300,000 clones, approximately 76% seen once. TCR beta library input comprised approximately 2 micrograms of genomic DNA from cryopreserved PBMCs. These data belong to a study of cytotoxic CD8 clonotypes in ibrutinib-treated CLL. The TCR sequence derives from a human donor with chronic lymphocytic leukemia. The sequenced sample was PBMCs, obtained at disease progression, from a patient treated with ibrutinib.

The DNA of the CDR3 is TGTGCCAGCAGCAAAAGGGGGTCCTACGAGCAGTACTTC. Residues: CASSKRGSYEQYF. The rearrangement joins TRBV7-6 to TRBJ2-7, with D tentatively TRBD1 (6 bases). From germline, CDR1 is SGHVS and CDR2 FNYEAQ. The CDR3 extends over 13 amino acids. V lost 5 bases and J 1 base, leaving 9 bases between the germline ends.